The text below deals with one TCR beta chain. The authors' processing: Reference gene primer amplification gave estimated nucleated cell counts. Clones were sequenced by immunoSEQ multiplex PCR, and TCRdb holds only the in-frame ones, with some missing. V and J calls and clone size are as listed in that table; D and trimming were resolved from the DNA. The sample yields 150,000 to 200,000 clones, 86% seen once. These data are taken from a study of blood T cell repertoires in COVID-19. Study summary: The United States, Italy and Spain were the sources of the acute and convalescent COVID-19 samples. PBMCs, B-cell-depleted T cells, or T cells were the source of the cDNA or gDNA that made up the material.

Unmatched junction bases numbered 1, after V lost 4 bases and J lost 0 bases. Germline CDR1 reads SNHLY; CDR2 reads FYNNEI. This CDR3 has 15 amino acids. This receptor was taken from a young man with acute or convalescent COVID-19. The material sequenced was peripheral blood. The chain employs TRBV2 and TRBJ2-4; 9 nucleotides align to TRBD1. The CDR3 DNA is TGTGCCAGCAGTGCGGACAGGGGAGCCAAAAACATTCAGTACTTC. It encodes CASSADRGAKNIQYF.